One and the same sample provided the 27 T cell receptor beta chains below, sequenced in a study of OX40 agonist ivuxolimab in advanced cancers. This table comes from immunoSEQ multiplex PCR, and its TCRdb copy is limited to in-frame clones, with some not included. The table has around 69,000 clones, around 84% seen once. Here the sequenced sample was CD4+ or CD8+ T cells sorted from blood, taken in a trial of the OX40 agonist ivuxolimab. The receptors originated from an adult with an advanced solid tumor such as melanoma, head and neck, liver or kidney cancer.

The chain uses TRBV9 and TRBJ1-4; D unresolved. Trimming pared 3 bases from V and 2 bases from J, leaving 23 bases between. In germline, CDR1 is SGDLS, CDR2 YYNGEE. This CDR3 comprises 19 residues. CDR3 amino acids: CASSALDGSGISTNEKLFF. DNA for the CDR3: TGTGCCAGCAGCGCCCTCGACGGTTCGGGGATCTCTACTAATGAAAAACTGTTTTTT.

The rearrangement links TRBV6-5 to TRBJ2-3; maybe TRBD1 (5 bases). The germline V gene encodes CDR1 MNHEY and CDR2 SVGAGI. The CDR3 runs 14 residues. Trimming shortened V by 8 bases and J by 0 bases, and 12 bases separated the two germline ends. CDR3 DNA sequence: TGTGCCAGCGGGCGACAGCTGAGCACAGATACGCAGTATTTT. Its protein product is CASGRQLSTDTQYF.

The rearrangement links TRBV7-2 to TRBJ2-3; 7 nucleotides line up with TRBD1. With V trimmed by 5 bases and J by 4 bases, 9 bases remained unmatched. The CDR3 is made up of 15 amino acids. Germline V lookup: CDR1 SGHTA, CDR2 FQGNSA. This CDR3 is CASSLRQGYSDTQYF. The CDR3 region has the DNA TGTGCCAGCAGCCTTAGACAGGGTTACTCAGATACGCAGTATTTT.

This clone occurred once. A junction boundary mismatches the germline segment, possibly from a read error. J is TRBJ1-4 and V is TRBV6-1; 7 bases fit TRBD1. CDR3 length: 17 amino acids. From germline, CDR1 is MNHNS and CDR2 SASEGT. The CDR3 is CASSKAAGGWLGEKLFF. CDR3 nucleotide sequence: TGTGCCAGCAGTAAAGCGGCAGGGGGGTGGCTTGGGGAAAAACTGTTTTTT.

The chain has TRBV27 and TRBJ2-3, with D perhaps TRBD2 (5 bases). The CDR3 length is 14 residues. Germline lookup yields CDR1 MNHEY and CDR2 SMNVEV (reference sequence). The ends were cut back, 4 bases at V and 2 bases at J, with 10 bases in the middle. The CDR3 nucleotides are TGTGCCAGCAGTTCCCGGGATCACACAGATACGCAGTATTTT. Its protein product is CASSSRDHTDTQYF.

The rearrangement joins TRBV6-5 to TRBJ1-2; 7 bases line up with TRBD1. J lost 5 bases, V lost 5 bases, and 8 bases had no gene match. Germline values: CDR1 MNHEY, CDR2 SVGAGI. The CDR3 totals 14 residues. CDR3 sequence (DNA): TGTGCCAGCAGTCGGGACAGCGGACCTTATGGCTACACCTTC. Translated: CASSRDSGPYGYTF.

This clone was seen more than once but under ten times. CDR3 nucleotide sequence: TGTGCCAGCAGGCCCACAGGGGACAATCAGCCCCAGCATTTT. Protein: CASRPTGDNQPQHF. The V gene is TRBV28, the J gene TRBJ1-5, with 7 bases that match TRBD1. Germline values: CDR1 MDHEN, CDR2 SYDVKM. The CDR3 is 14 residues long. V shed 6 bases, J shed 3 bases, and the junction held 5 bases outside the gene matches. Looking up the rest from reference TRBV28 and TRBJ1-5 gives the full variable domain: DVKVTQSSRYLVKRTGEKVFLECVQDMDHENMFWYRQDPGLGLRLIYFSYDVKMKEKGDIPEGYSVSREKKERFSLILESASTNQTSMYLCASRPTGDNQPQHFGDGTRLSIL.

The rearrangement joins TRBV4-2 to TRBJ1-5, with D perhaps matching TRBD1 (6 bases). The CDR3 contains 17 residues. Germline V gene lookup returns CDR1 LGHNA and CDR2 YNFKEQ. V lost 0 bases and J 4 bases, leaving 16 bases between the germline ends. The CDR3 loop is CASSQDPLQGLNQPQHF. CDR3 nucleotides: TGTGCCAGCAGCCAAGATCCCCTACAGGGTTTAAATCAGCCCCAGCATTTT.

A few counts support this clone. CDR3 region: CASSVQVNTEAFF. The CDR3 nucleotides read TGTGCCAGCAGCGTTCAGGTTAACACTGAAGCTTTCTTT. V usage is TRBV9 and J usage is TRBJ1-1; D uncertain. Trimming cost V 2 bases and J 2 bases, with 7 bases left between them. The V gene's germline CDR1 is SGDLS and CDR2 YYNGEE. CDR3 length: 13 residues.

This clone has just one count. The chain recombines TRBV7-9 with TRBJ2-4; D gene unclear. Trimming took off 4 bases at V and 0 bases at J, with 10 bases between the two ends. In germline, CDR1 is SEHNR, CDR2 FQNEAQ (reference sequence). The CDR3 has 15 amino acids. The CDR3 DNA follows: TGTGCCAGCAGCTCGGACGGCCTAGCCAAAAACATTCAGTACTTC. It yields the protein CASSSDGLAKNIQYF.

CDR3 coding DNA: TGTGCCAGCAGCTTAGGACAGGGTTTTTACAATGAGCAGTTCTTC. Protein: CASSLGQGFYNEQFF. The gene calls are TRBV7-2 and TRBJ2-1; 7 nucleotides match TRBD1. The CDR3 contains 15 residues. V lost 1 base and J lost 4; bases outside the gene matches: 4. The germline CDR1 and CDR2 sequences are SGHTA and FQGNSA. Looking up the rest from reference TRBV7-2 and TRBJ2-1 gives the full variable domain: GAGVSQSPSNKVTEKGKDVELRCDPISGHTALYWYRQSLGQGLEFLIYFQGNSAPDKSGLPSDRFSAERTGGSVSTLTIQRTQQEDSAVYLCASSLGQGFYNEQFFGPGTRLTVL.

This chain links TRBV6-5 with TRBJ1-2; D gene unclear. The CDR3 runs to 14 residues. The ends were cut back, 6 bases at V and 3 bases at J, with 14 bases in the middle. Germline V CDR1 and CDR2: MNHEY, SVGAGI. For the CDR3, the DNA is TGTGCCAGCAGCGCCGCGGGGATAGACTATGGCTACACCTTC. Its protein product is CASSAAGIDYGYTF.

The rearrangement links TRBV28 to TRBJ1-1, with D possibly matching TRBD1 (5 bases). V was trimmed by 6 bases and J by 6 bases, leaving 17 bases between them. CDR1 and CDR2 (germline): MDHEN, SYDVKM. CDR3 size: 14 residues. The DNA of the CDR3 is TGTGCCAGCAGGCAGGGAACGATCTCCCCTGAAGCTTTCTTT. The encoded protein is CASRQGTISPEAFF. Looking up the rest from reference TRBV28 and TRBJ1-1 gives the full variable domain: DVKVTQSSRYLVKRTGEKVFLECVQDMDHENMFWYRQDPGLGLRLIYFSYDVKMKEKGDIPEGYSVSREKKERFSLILESASTNQTSMYLCASRQGTISPEAFFGQGTRLTVV.

The rearrangement uses TRBV5-1 and TRBJ1-1; 8 positions agree with TRBD1. This CDR3 has 13 amino acids. Germline CDR1 reads SGHRS; CDR2 reads YFSETQ. Losses at the gene ends were 7 bases for V and 6 bases for J; bases not matched to a gene: 8. The CDR3 DNA sequence: TGCGCCAGCCGCCAAACAGGGGGAGCTGAAGCTTTCTTT. The encoded protein is CASRQTGGAEAFF.

This clone has only a few counts. V gene TRBV18 combines with J gene TRBJ2-5; no definite D call. The CDR3 is made up of 15 amino acids. Trimming cost V 3 bases and J 4 bases, with 15 bases left between them. CDR1 is KGHSH, CDR2 LQKENI, per germline. CDR3 DNA: TGTGCCAGCTCACCGCGAATGGACCTTTCAGAGACCCAGTACTTC. Amino acids: CASSPRMDLSETQYF.

The rearrangement joins TRBV7-2 to TRBJ1-5; D remains ambiguous. CDR3 length: 15 amino acids. CDR1 is SGHTA and CDR2 is FQGNSA in the germline V gene. Trimming cost V 5 bases and J 2 bases, with 13 bases left between them. The CDR3 DNA sequence: TGTGCCAGCAGCCTACCCTCATCGGGCAATCAGCCCCAGCATTTT. Translated: CASSLPSSGNQPQHF.

The CDR3 sequence is CASSLERTLYTGELFF. The CDR3 DNA reads TGTGCCAGCAGCTTAGAACGGACCCTCTACACCGGGGAGCTGTTTTTT. The chain recombines TRBV11-2 with TRBJ2-2; D is unclear. Between the trimmed V and J ends, which lost 0 bases and 3 bases, there was a span of 11 bases. CDR1 and CDR2 from the germline V gene are SGHAT and FQNNGV. The CDR3 has 16 amino acids.

There are a few counts of this clone. The chain uses TRBV5-1 and TRBJ2-3; the match to TRBD2 covers 11 bases. V lost 4 bases and J lost 6; bases outside the gene matches: 10. CDR1 is SGHRS and CDR2 is YFSETQ in the germline V gene. The CDR3 is 16 residues long. The CDR3 coding sequence is TGCGCCAGCAGCCTCTTTAGCGGGGGGGCCAGGGATACGCAGTATTTT. Amino acid sequence: CASSLFSGGARDTQYF.

The gene calls are TRBV5-1 and TRBJ2-1; D unresolved. The CDR3 has 14 residues. V was cut by 4 bases and J by 5 bases, with 13 bases left in between. Per the germline V gene, CDR1 is SGHRS and CDR2 is YFSETQ. The CDR3 is CASSANNYNNEQFF. DNA for the CDR3: TGCGCCAGCAGCGCAAATAACTACAACAATGAGCAGTTCTTC.

Points on this clone: Other DNA sequences in the sample encode the same CDR3. This chain links TRBV7-2 with TRBJ2-5; TRBD1 might be the D (6 bases). The CDR3 is 14 amino acids. Trimming removed 0 bases at V and 5 bases at J, with 10 bases between. Germline CDR1 is SGHTA and CDR2 is FQGNSA. This CDR3 reads CASSLAGAQETQYF. CDR3 DNA: TGTGCCAGCAGCTTAGCGGGGGCCCAGGAGACCCAGTACTTC.

V usage is TRBV5-1 and J usage is TRBJ2-2, with D uncertain. V shed 1 base and J shed 7 bases, with 14 bases lying between them. The CDR3 length is 15 residues. CDR1 SGHRS and CDR2 YFSETQ come from the germline V gene. CDR3: CASSLSVGPHGELFF. CDR3 nucleotides: TGCGCCAGCAGCTTGTCGGTTGGGCCTCACGGGGAGCTGTTTTTT.

The chain uses TRBV5-4 and TRBJ1-5; D possibly corresponds to TRBD1 (6 bases). This CDR3 has 12 residues. Trimming removed 2 bases at V and 11 bases at J, with 11 bases between. Germline CDR1 is SGHNT and CDR2 is YYREEE (reference sequence). For the CDR3, the DNA is TGTGCCAGCAGCTTTGCAGGGGAGGCCCAGCATTTT. Encoded protein: CASSFAGEAQHF.

V and J are TRBV7-6 and TRBJ1-1; 7 bases map to TRBD1. Germline V gives CDR1 SGHVS, CDR2 FNYEAQ. The CDR3 is made up of 16 amino acids. J lost 3 bases, V lost 5 bases, and 12 bases had no gene match. CDR3 residues: CASSPNAARGDTEAFF. The CDR3 coding sequence is TGTGCCAGCAGCCCCAATGCCGCCAGGGGGGACACTGAAGCTTTCTTT.

This chain uses TRBV7-9 with TRBJ2-3, with a weak D call TRBD1 (5 bases). In germline, CDR1 is SEHNR, CDR2 FQNEAQ (reference sequence). The CDR3 contains 16 residues. Trimming took 3 bases from V and 0 from J, leaving 13 bases between them. In DNA form, the CDR3 reads TGTGCCAGCAGCTTCAGGGTTCAAATGAGCACAGATACGCAGTATTTT. Encoded protein: CASSFRVQMSTDTQYF.

This clone was picked up one time. The chain employs TRBV7-9 and TRBJ2-3, with D perhaps TRBD1 or TRBD2 (5 bases each). Trimming pared 3 bases from V and 11 bases from J, leaving 18 bases between. The CDR3 is made up of 14 amino acids. Germline loops: CDR1 SEHNR, CDR2 FQNEAQ (reference sequence). The CDR3 bases are TGTGCCAGCAGCTTTTGGGGCGTTACAGAGGGGCAGTATTTT. Its translation is CASSFWGVTEGQYF.

V is TRBV9 and J is TRBJ2-1; D gene ambiguous. The V and J ends lost 4 bases and 5 bases respectively, with 4 bases between them. Germline V gene lookup returns CDR1 SGDLS and CDR2 YYNGEE. The CDR3 is 11 amino acids. The CDR3 reads CASSSNNEQFF. CDR3 DNA: TGTGCCAGCAGCTCAAACAATGAGCAGTTCTTC.

This CDR3 is CASSLVGGLGIQYF. CDR3 sequence (DNA): TGTGCCAGCAGCTTAGTAGGAGGTTTAGGCATTCAGTACTTC. The rearrangement joins TRBV7-2 to TRBJ2-4; TRBD2 might be the D (5 bases). Germline-derived CDR1 and CDR2 are SGHTA and FQGNSA. This CDR3 has 14 residues. The germline V and J ends were trimmed by 1 base and 9 bases, with 13 bases remaining between them. The whole variable domain, filled in from reference TRBV7-2 and TRBJ2-4, reads GAGVSQSPSNKVTEKGKDVELRCDPISGHTALYWYRQSLGQGLEFLIYFQGNSAPDKSGLPSDRFSAERTGGSVSTLTIQRTQQEDSAVYLCASSLVGGLGIQYFGAGTRLSVL.